This is a list of T cell receptor beta chains from one sample in a study of sequential checkpoint blockade in melanoma. Libraries were prepared by immunoSEQ multiplex PCR; TCRdb keeps only in-frame clonotypes and omits some of them. Here the sample spans more than 8,000 clones, roughly 77% being singletons. The source material was CD8+ T cells sorted from blood (inferred from file names), sampled from a patient given nivolumab and ipilimumab in sequence. The receptors here all came from a human donor with melanoma. The CDR3 runs from the conserved cysteine through the conserved F or W. Each record gives: CDR3 DNA, CDR3 protein, J gene, V gene, D gene, clone size. A D gene is named only where the DNA matches it firmly. Size tells how often a clone was seen (once, few, many) or the class of an expanded clone, and some rows leave it out.

DNA: TGCAGCGTTGAAGTGCTGGGACAGGGGAACTACAATGAGCAGTTCTTC
CDR3: CSVEVLGQGNYNEQFF
J: TRBJ2-1
V: TRBV29-1
D: TRBD1
size: .

DNA: TGTGCCAGCAGTTTCAAGGACGGGGGTGAAGCTTTCTTT
CDR3: CASSFKDGGEAFF
J: TRBJ1-1
V: TRBV6-5
D: .
size: .

DNA: TGCGCCAGCAGCCAAGATCTGTATACCACAGGGGATACGCAGTATTTT
CDR3: CASSQDLYTTGDTQYF
J: TRBJ2-3
V: TRBV4-3
D: .
size: .

DNA: TGCGCCAGCAGCCAAGCTCGGACAGGTTCTTTTTTGGAGCAGTACTTC
CDR3: CASSQARTGSFLEQYF
J: TRBJ2-7
V: TRBV4-3
D: TRBD1
size: .

DNA: TGTGCCAGCAGCACAGGGGTCGGGGCCGGGGAGCTGTTTTTT
CDR3: CASSTGVGAGELFF
J: TRBJ2-2
V: TRBV5-4
D: TRBD1
size: few

DNA: TGTGCCAGCAGCTTAGAATGGAGGGGGCGCGGTCAGCCCCAGCATTTT
CDR3: CASSLEWRGRGQPQHF
J: TRBJ1-5
V: TRBV7-8
D: TRBD1
size: .

DNA: TGTGCCAGCAGTGAAACGGCGGGAGGGCCGGAAGCCGGGGAGCTGTTTTTT
CDR3: CASSETAGGPEAGELFF
J: TRBJ2-2
V: TRBV6-4
D: TRBD2
size: .

DNA: TGTGCCAGCAGCTTGGCCGACAGGTACCAAGAGACCCAGTACTTC
CDR3: CASSLADRYQETQYF
J: TRBJ2-5
V: TRBV11-2
D: .
size: .

DNA: TGTGCCAGTCATAAGGGGACTGAAGCTTTCTTT
CDR3: CASHKGTEAFF
J: TRBJ1-1
V: TRBV19
D: .
size: .

DNA: TGTGCCAGCAGTTTAGGCGGGACAGGGTACGAGCAGTACTTC
CDR3: CASSLGGTGYEQYF
J: TRBJ2-7
V: TRBV28
D: TRBD1
size: .

DNA: TGTGCCACCCAGGGACTAGCGGGGATTGGGTACTTC
CDR3: CATQGLAGIGYF
J: TRBJ2-4
V: TRBV19
D: TRBD2
size: .

DNA: TGTGCCAGCAGTTCCACCCCGGGACTAGCAACCTACGAGCAGTACTTC
CDR3: CASSSTPGLATYEQYF
J: TRBJ2-7
V: TRBV27
D: TRBD2
size: .

DNA: TGTGCCAGCTCTCGGGTAAATTCACCCCTCCACTTT
CDR3: CASSRVNSPLHF
J: TRBJ1-6
V: TRBV27
D: .
size: few

DNA: TGTGCCAGCGGCATAGCGGGGCTACTCTACGAGCAGTACTTC
CDR3: CASGIAGLLYEQYF
J: TRBJ2-7
V: TRBV27
D: TRBD2
size: .